Below, 16 T cell receptor beta chains from the same sample are listed, as sequenced in a study of OX40 agonist ivuxolimab in advanced cancers. The method was immunoSEQ multiplex PCR; TCRdb's version includes in-frame clones alone and lacks a portion of them. The sample lists tens of thousands of clones, roughly 90% occurring once. This sample comprised CD4+ or CD8+ T cells sorted from blood, obtained in a trial of the OX40 agonist ivuxolimab. The receptors were gathered from an adult with an advanced solid tumor such as melanoma, head and neck, liver or kidney cancer.

The gene calls are TRBV27 and TRBJ1-5; D remains ambiguous. CDR1 is MNHEY, CDR2 SMNVEV, per germline (reference sequence). Deletions cut 8 bases from V and 3 bases from J, with 8 bases between. The CDR3 length is 12 residues. The CDR3 bases are TGTGCCAGCGGCAGGTACAATCAGCCCCAGCATTTT. Its protein is CASGRYNQPQHF.

The J gene is TRBJ2-1, the V gene TRBV11-2; 10 bases are shared with TRBD1. Trimming at V came to 5 bases and at J to 4 bases, leaving 5 bases not matched to a gene. This CDR3 spans 15 amino acids. CDR1 is SGHAT, CDR2 FQNNGV, per germline. The CDR3 region has the DNA TGTGCCAGCAGCCCTGGACAGGGGGGATACAATGAGCAGTTCTTC. Protein product: CASSPGQGGYNEQFF.

The chain carries TRBV30 and TRBJ2-2, with D possibly being TRBD1 (5 bases). V lost 0 bases and J 6 bases, leaving 8 bases between the germline ends. The CDR3 runs 13 residues. Germline V gives CDR1 GTSNPN, CDR2 SVGIG (reference sequence). CDR3 sequence reads: CAWSVSGSGELFF. The CDR3 nucleotides read TGTGCCTGGAGTGTTTCAGGGTCCGGGGAGCTGTTTTTT.

The gene calls are TRBV6-5 and TRBJ1-3, with D perhaps TRBD1 (6 bases). The ends were cut back, 0 bases at V and 4 bases at J, with 10 bases in the middle. Germline assignment: CDR1 MNHEY and CDR2 SVGAGI. The CDR3 is made up of 15 amino acids. In DNA form, the CDR3 reads TGTGCCAGCAGTTACTCGGACAGATTGGGAAACACCATATATTTT. Its translation: CASSYSDRLGNTIYF.

The chain uses TRBV10-2 and TRBJ2-1; tentative D call: TRBD2 (6 bases). There are 16 residues in the CDR3. CDR1 WSHSY and CDR2 SAAADI come from the germline V gene. With 6 bases removed from V and 3 bases from J, the gap between germline ends came to 18 bases. The CDR3 here is CASREGRAGNYNEQFF. CDR3 DNA sequence: TGCGCCAGCAGGGAGGGACGGGCAGGGAACTACAATGAGCAGTTCTTC.

This sequence joins TRBV11-3 and TRBJ2-6; D remains unclear. Germline V gene data show CDR1 as SGHNT and CDR2 as YENEEA. The CDR3 sequence is 15 residues long. V was clipped by 1 base and J by 0 bases, with 4 bases between them. CDR3 region: CASSLGASGANVLTF. Here the CDR3 DNA reads TGTGCCAGCAGCTTAGGGGCCTCTGGGGCCAACGTCCTGACTTTC.

The rearrangement links TRBV14 to TRBJ2-3; D might be TRBD1 (6 bases). The CDR3 is 16 residues long. V was pared by 4 bases and J by 2 bases, with 16 bases between. Germline CDR1 is SGHDN and CDR2 is FVKESK. CDR3 sequence (DNA): TGTGCCAGCAGCCGCCGTACAGGGCTAGTCACAGATACGCAGTATTTT. Its protein product is CASSRRTGLVTDTQYF. The full variable domain, rest sourced from reference TRBV14 and TRBJ2-3, is EAGVTQFPSHSVIEKGQTVTLRCDPISGHDNLYWYRRVMGKEIKFLLHFVKESKQDESGMPNNRFLAERTGGTYSTLKVQPAELEDSGVYFCASSRRTGLVTDTQYFGPGTRLTVL.

J is TRBJ1-5 and V is TRBV19; TRBD1 might be the D (6 bases). CDR1 is LNHDA and CDR2 is SQIVND in the germline V gene (reference sequence). V was clipped by 7 bases and J by 0 bases, with 16 bases between them. The CDR3 has 16 amino acids. The CDR3 DNA reads TGTGCCAGTACCTCCCAGGGGACAATTAGCAATCAGCCCCAGCATTTT. Its translation: CASTSQGTISNQPQHF.

This clone was observed a single time. This rearrangement joins TRBV28 to TRBJ1-2, with 8 bases aligning to TRBD1. This CDR3 comprises 15 residues. The junction had 9 bases not matched to a gene; V was cut back by 6 bases and J by 3 bases. The germline CDR1 and CDR2 sequences are MDHEN and SYDVKM. The CDR3 loop reads CASSQLTGEHYGYTF. CDR3 DNA sequence: TGTGCCAGCAGCCAACTGACAGGGGAGCACTATGGCTACACCTTC.

CDR3: CASSLGANTEAFF. The CDR3 DNA is TGTGCCAGCAGCTTGGGAGCAAACACTGAAGCTTTCTTT. V gene TRBV5-6 combines with J gene TRBJ1-1, with D hard to call. The CDR3 runs 13 residues. The V end was cut by 0 bases, the J end by 2 bases, with 5 bases between. Per germline, CDR1 SGHDT and CDR2 YYEEEE. Using reference TRBV5-6 and TRBJ1-1 for the parts outside the CDR3, the full variable domain is DAGVTQSPTHLIKTRGQQVTLRCSPKSGHDTVSWYQQALGQGPQFIFQYYEEEERQRGNFPDRFSGHQFPNYSSELNVNALLLGDSALYLCASSLGANTEAFFGQGTRLTVV.

The gene calls are TRBV7-9 and TRBJ2-1, with 12 bases identical to TRBD2. Trimming at V came to 8 bases and at J to 0 bases, leaving 8 bases not matched to a gene. The CDR3 is 17 residues long. Germline V gives CDR1 SEHNR, CDR2 FQNEAQ (reference sequence). The CDR3 DNA is TGTGCCAGCGGGCTAGCGGGAGGGGCAACCTCCTACAATGAGCAGTTCTTC. Protein product: CASGLAGGATSYNEQFF.

The V call is TRBV5-5, the J call TRBJ1-5; D possibly corresponds to TRBD1 (5 bases). The CDR3 spans 15 residues. Deletions cut 4 bases from V and 2 bases from J, with 13 bases between. Germline CDR1 is SGHKS and CDR2 is YYEKEE (reference sequence). The chain's CDR3 is CASSPAGPGNQPQHF. The CDR3 bases are TGTGCCAGCAGCCCGGCGGGGCCGGGCAATCAGCCCCAGCATTTT.

This clone has only a few counts. The V and J genes are TRBV6-5 and TRBJ2-1; TRBD1 might be the D (5 bases). V was clipped by 0 bases and J by 2 bases, with 11 bases between them. The V gene's germline CDR1 is MNHEY and CDR2 SVGAGI. The CDR3 consists of 16 residues. The chain's CDR3 is CASSYSILGPYNEQFF. The CDR3, as DNA: TGTGCCAGCAGTTACTCGATTTTGGGGCCCTACAATGAGCAGTTCTTC.

This sequence joins TRBV7-9 and TRBJ1-3; D might be TRBD1 (5 bases). Trimming removed 6 bases from V and 8 bases from J, with 14 bases in between. CDR1 is SEHNR, CDR2 FQNEAQ, per germline (reference sequence). The CDR3 has 13 amino acids. The CDR3 DNA reads TGTGCCAGCAGTCGGGGCCTGACAGACACCATATATTTT. This codes for CASSRGLTDTIYF.

This clone was seen only a few times. The chain combines TRBV18 with TRBJ2-2; TRBD2 aligns across 9 bases. CDR1 KGHSH and CDR2 LQKENI come from the germline V gene. CDR3 size: 15 residues. The V segment lost 0 bases and the J segment 4 bases; nucleotides outside the gene matches: 0. The CDR3 sequence: CASSPPSGSTGELFF. Here the CDR3 DNA reads TGTGCCAGCTCACCACCTAGCGGGAGCACCGGGGAGCTGTTTTTT.

The chain has TRBV15 and TRBJ2-3; D ambiguous. CDR3 length equals 12 residues. Germline CDR1 reads LNHNV; CDR2 reads YYDKDF (reference sequence). Trimming removed 1 base at V and 3 bases at J, with 2 bases between. The CDR3 loop reads CATSRATDTQYF. The CDR3 DNA reads as TGTGCCACCAGCAGAGCGACAGATACGCAGTATTTT.